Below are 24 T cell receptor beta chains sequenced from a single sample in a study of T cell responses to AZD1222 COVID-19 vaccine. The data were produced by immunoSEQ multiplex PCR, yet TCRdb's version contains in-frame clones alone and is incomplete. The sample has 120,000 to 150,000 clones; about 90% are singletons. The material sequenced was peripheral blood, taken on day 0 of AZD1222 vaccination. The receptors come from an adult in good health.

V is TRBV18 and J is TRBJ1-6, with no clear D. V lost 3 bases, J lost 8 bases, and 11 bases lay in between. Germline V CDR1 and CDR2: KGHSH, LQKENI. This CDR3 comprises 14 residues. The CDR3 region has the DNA TGTGCCAGCTCACCGCTCCTCACGGATTCACCCCTCCACTTT. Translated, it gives CASSPLLTDSPLHF.

CDR3 nucleotide sequence: TGTGCCACCAGCGGAGGACATGTTGAAGCTTTCTTT. It yields the protein CATSGGHVEAFF. The chain uses TRBV15 and TRBJ1-1; tentatively, D is TRBD1 (5 bases). Trimming removed 5 bases from V and 7 bases from J, with 11 bases in between. There are 12 residues in the CDR3. CDR1 is LNHNV and CDR2 is YYDKDF in the germline V gene (reference sequence).

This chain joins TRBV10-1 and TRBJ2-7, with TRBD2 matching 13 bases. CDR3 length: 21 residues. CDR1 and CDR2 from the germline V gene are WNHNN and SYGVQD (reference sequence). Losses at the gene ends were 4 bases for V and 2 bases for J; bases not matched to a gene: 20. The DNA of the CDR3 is TGCGCCAGCAGTGGGGGGCAGGGAAGTGGACTAGCGGGAGAAGGAACCTACGAGCAGTACTTC. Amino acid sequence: CASSGGQGSGLAGEGTYEQYF.

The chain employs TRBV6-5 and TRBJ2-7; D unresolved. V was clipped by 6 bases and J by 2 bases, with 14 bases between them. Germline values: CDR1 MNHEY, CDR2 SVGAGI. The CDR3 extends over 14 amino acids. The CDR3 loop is CASSLGRKAYEQYF. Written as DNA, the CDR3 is TGTGCCAGCAGCCTAGGACGGAAAGCCTACGAGCAGTACTTC.

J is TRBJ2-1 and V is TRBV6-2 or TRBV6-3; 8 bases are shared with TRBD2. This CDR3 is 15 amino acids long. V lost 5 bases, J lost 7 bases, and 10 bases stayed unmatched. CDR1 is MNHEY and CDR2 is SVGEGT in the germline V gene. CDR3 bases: TGTGCCAGCAGTGGAGCGGGAGAATCGGGGAATGAGCAGTTCTTC. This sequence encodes CASSGAGESGNEQFF.

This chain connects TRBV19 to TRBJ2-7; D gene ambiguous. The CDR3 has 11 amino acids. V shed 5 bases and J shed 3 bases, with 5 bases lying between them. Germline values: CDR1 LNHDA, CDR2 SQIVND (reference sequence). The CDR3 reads CASSGVYEQYF. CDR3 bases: TGTGCCAGTAGTGGAGTCTACGAGCAGTACTTC.

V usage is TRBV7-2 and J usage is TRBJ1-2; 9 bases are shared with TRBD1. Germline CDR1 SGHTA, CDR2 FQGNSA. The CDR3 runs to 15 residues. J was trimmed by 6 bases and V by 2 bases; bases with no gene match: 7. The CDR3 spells CASSLSGGTGHGYTF. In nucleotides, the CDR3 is TGTGCCAGCAGCTTATCAGGGGGGACAGGGCATGGCTACACCTTC.

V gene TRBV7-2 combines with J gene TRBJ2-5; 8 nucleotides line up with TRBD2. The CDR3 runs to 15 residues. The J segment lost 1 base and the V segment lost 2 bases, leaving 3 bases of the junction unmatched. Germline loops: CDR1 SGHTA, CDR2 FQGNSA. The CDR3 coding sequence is TGTGCCAGCAGCTTATTAGCGGGATTCCAAGAGACCCAGTACTTC. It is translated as CASSLLAGFQETQYF.

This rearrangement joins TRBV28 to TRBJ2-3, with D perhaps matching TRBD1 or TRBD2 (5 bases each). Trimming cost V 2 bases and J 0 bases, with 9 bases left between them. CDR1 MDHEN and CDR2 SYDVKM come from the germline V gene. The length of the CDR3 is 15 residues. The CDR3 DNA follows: TGTGCCAGCAGTTTACCGGGGCTTAGCACAGATACGCAGTATTTT. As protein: CASSLPGLSTDTQYF. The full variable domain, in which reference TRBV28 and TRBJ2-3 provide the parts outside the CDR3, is DVKVTQSSRYLVKRTGEKVFLECVQDMDHENMFWYRQDPGLGLRLIYFSYDVKMKEKGDIPEGYSVSREKKERFSLILESASTNQTSMYLCASSLPGLSTDTQYFGPGTRLTVL.

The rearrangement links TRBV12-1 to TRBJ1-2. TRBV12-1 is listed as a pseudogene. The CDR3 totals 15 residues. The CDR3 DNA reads TGTGCCAGCAGGGGGAAATTAGTCGGGGGATATGGCTACACCTTC. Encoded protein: CASRGKLVGGYGYTF.

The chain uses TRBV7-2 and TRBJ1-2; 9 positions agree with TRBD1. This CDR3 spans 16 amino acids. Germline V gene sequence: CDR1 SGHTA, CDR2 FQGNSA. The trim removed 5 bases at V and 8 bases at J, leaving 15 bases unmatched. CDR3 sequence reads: CASSEKGGQGGIGYTF. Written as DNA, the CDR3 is TGTGCCAGCAGCGAGAAAGGGGGACAGGGAGGGATAGGCTACACCTTC.

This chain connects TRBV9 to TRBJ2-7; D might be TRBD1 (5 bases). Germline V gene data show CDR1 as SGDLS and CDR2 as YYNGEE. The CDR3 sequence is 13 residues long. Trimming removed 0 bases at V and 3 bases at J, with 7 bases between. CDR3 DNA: TGTGCCAGCAGCGTAGGGACAAACTACGAGCAGTACTTC. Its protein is CASSVGTNYEQYF.

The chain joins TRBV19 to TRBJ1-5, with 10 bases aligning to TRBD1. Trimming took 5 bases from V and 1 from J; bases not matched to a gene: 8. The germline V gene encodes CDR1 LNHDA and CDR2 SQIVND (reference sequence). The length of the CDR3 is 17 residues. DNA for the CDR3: TGTGCCAGTAGTCCGCGGACAGGGGGGCTAAGCAATCAGCCCCAGCATTTT. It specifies CASSPRTGGLSNQPQHF.

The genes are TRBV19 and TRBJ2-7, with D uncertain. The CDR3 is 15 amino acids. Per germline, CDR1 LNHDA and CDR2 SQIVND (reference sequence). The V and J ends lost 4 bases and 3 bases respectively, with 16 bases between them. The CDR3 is CASSTPTDGFYEQYF. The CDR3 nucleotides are TGTGCCAGTAGTACCCCGACGGACGGATTCTACGAGCAGTACTTC.

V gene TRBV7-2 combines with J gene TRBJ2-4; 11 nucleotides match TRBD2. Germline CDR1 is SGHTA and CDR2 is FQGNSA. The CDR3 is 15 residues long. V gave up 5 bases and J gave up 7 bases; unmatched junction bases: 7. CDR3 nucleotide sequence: TGTGCCAGCAGCCCCCCCAGGACTAGCGGGAACATTCAGTACTTC. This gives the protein CASSPPRTSGNIQYF.

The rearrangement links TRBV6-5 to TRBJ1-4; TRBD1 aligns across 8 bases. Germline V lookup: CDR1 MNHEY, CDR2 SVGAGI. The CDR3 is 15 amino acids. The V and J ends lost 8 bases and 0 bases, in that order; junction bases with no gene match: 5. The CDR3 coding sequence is TGTGCCAGCTCAGAGGACAGGGCAACTAATGAAAAACTGTTTTTT. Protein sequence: CASSEDRATNEKLFF.

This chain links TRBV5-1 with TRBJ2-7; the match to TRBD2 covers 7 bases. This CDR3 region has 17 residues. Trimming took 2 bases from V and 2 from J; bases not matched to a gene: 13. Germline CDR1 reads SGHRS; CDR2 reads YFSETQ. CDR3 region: CASSLGQSLSGTYEQYF. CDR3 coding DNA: TGCGCCAGCAGCTTAGGGCAGTCTTTGAGCGGGACCTACGAGCAGTACTTC.

The CDR3 protein is CASSLTGQGRETQYF. CDR3 DNA sequence: TGTGCCAGCAGCTTAACGGGACAGGGGAGGGAGACCCAGTACTTC. The chain has TRBV7-9 and TRBJ2-5; 10 bases are shared with TRBD1. The length of the CDR3 is 15 residues. Trimming took 2 bases from V and 5 from J; bases not matched to a gene: 5. The germline gives CDR1 SEHNR, CDR2 FQNEAQ (reference sequence).

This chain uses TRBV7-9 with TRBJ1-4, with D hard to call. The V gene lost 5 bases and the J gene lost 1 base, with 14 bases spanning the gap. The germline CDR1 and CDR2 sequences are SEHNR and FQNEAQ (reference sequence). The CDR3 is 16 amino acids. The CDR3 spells CASSQGIQRTNEKLFF. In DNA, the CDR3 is TGTGCCAGCAGCCAAGGAATACAGCGAACTAATGAAAAACTGTTTTTT.

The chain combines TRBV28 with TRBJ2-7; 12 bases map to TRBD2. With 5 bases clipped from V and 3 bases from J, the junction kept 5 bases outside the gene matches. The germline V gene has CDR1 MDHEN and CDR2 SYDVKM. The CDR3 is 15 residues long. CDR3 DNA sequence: TGTGCCAGCAGTAGCCGACTAGCGGGGGTCTACGAGCAGTACTTC. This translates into CASSSRLAGVYEQYF.

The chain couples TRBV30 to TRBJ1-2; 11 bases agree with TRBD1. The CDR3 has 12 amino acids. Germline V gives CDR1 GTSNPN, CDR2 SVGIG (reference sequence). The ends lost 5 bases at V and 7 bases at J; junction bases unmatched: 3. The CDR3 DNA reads TGTGCCTGGGCCGGGACAGGGGGTGGCTACACCTTC. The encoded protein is CAWAGTGGGYTF.

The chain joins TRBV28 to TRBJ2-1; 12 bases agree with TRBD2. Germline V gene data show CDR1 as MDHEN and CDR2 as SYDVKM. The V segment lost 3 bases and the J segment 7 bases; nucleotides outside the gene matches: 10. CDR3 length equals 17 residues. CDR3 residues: CASSLPFGTSGLNEQFF. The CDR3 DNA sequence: TGTGCCAGCAGTTTGCCCTTCGGGACTAGCGGGCTGAATGAGCAGTTCTTC.

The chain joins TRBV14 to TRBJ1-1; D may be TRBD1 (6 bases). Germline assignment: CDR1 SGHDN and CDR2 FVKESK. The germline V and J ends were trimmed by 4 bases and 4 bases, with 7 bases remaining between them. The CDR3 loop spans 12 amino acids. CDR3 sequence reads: CASSPDSTEAFF. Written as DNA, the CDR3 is TGTGCCAGCAGCCCGGACAGCACTGAAGCTTTCTTT.

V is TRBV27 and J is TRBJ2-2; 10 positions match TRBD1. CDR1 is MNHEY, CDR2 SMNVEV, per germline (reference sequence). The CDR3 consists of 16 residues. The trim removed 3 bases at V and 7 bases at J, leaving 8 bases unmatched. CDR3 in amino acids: CASSFSWTGGSGELFF. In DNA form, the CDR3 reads TGTGCCAGCAGTTTTTCGTGGACAGGGGGTAGCGGGGAGCTGTTTTTT.